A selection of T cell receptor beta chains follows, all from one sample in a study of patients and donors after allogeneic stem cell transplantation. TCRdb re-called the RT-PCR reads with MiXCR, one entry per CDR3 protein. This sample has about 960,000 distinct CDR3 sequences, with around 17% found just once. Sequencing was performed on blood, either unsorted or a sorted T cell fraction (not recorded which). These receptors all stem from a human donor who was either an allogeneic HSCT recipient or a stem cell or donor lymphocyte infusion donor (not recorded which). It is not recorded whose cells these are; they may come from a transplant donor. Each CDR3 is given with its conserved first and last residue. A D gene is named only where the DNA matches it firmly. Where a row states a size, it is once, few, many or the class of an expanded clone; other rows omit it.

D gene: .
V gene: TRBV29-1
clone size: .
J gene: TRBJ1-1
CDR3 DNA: TGCAGCGTTGGGGTTCGGGGAAGAGACACTGAAGCTTTCTTT
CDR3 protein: CSVGVRGRDTEAFF

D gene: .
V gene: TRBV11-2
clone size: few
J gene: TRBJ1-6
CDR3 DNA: TGTGCCAGCAGCTTAGAGCCCCACCTCTATAATTCACCCCTCCACTTT
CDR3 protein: CASSLEPHLYNSPLHF

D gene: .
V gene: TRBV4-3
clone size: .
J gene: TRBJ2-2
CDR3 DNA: TGCGCCAGCAGCCAAGAGTTTCCCGCCCTACTTAGTCGGTCCGGGGAGCTGTTTTTT
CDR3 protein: CASSQEFPALLSRSGELFF

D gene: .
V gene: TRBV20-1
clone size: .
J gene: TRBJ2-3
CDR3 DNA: TGCAGTGCTAGAGACCGGACAGAAAGCACAGATACGCAGTATTTT
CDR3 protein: CSARDRTESTDTQYF

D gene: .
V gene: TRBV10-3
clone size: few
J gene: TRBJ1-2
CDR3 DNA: TGTGCCATCAGTGATTTCTTTTCAGGCTTCTATGGCTACACCTTC
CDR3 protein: CAISDFFSGFYGYTF

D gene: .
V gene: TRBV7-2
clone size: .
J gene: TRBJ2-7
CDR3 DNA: TGTGCCAGCAGCTCCTTCCCCCCCTACGAGCAGTACTTC
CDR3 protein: CASSSFPPYEQYF

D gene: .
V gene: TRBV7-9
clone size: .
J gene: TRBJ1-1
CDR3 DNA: TGTGCCAGCAGCTTAGCCAGGCGGGGGGCGGACACTGAAGCTTTCTTT
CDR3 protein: CASSLARRGADTEAFF

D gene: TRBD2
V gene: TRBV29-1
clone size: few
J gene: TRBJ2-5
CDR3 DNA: TGCAGCGTTGAGGGGGGAACGCACGGGAGGGTCCAGTACTTC
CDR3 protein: CSVEGGTHGRVQYF

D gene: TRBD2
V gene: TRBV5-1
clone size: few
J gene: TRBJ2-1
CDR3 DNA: TGCGCCAGCAGGCGGACTAGCGGGAGGGGCAATGAGCAGTTCTTC
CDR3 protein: CASRRTSGRGNEQFF

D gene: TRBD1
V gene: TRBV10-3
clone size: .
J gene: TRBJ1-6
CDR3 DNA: TGTGCCATCAGCCCGATGCCACAGGGGTCGAGCTCCTATAATTCACCCCTCCACTTT
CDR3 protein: CAISPMPQGSSSYNSPLHF

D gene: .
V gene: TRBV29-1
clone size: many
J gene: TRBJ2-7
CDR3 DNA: TGCAGCTATACTTCAGGATTCGAGCAGTACTTC
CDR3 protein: CSYTSGFEQYF

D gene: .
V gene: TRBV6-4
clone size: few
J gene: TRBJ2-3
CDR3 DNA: TGTGCCAGCAGACCAACAGTTCCGGATACGCAGTATTTT
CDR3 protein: CASRPTVPDTQYF

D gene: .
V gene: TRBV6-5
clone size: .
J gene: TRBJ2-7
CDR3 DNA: TGTGCCACCTACCTCGTGGGCGAGCAGTACTTC
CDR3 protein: CATYLVGEQYF

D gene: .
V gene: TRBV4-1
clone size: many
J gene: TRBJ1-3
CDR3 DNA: TGCGCCAGCAGCCAACCAACAGGGATGAGAGGAAACACCATATATTTT
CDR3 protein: CASSQPTGMRGNTIYF

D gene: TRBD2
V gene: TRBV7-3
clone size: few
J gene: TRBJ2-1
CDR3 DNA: TGTGCCAGCAGCTTAACGGTAGGACTAGCATCCTACAATGAGCAGTTCTTC
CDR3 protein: CASSLTVGLASYNEQFF

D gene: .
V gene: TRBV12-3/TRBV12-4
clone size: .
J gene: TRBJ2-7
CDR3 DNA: TGTGCCAGCAGTAGGCTGGCCGGTAGCTCCTACGAGCAGTACTTC
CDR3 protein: CASSRLAGSSYEQYF

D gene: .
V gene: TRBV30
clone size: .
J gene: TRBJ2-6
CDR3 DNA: TGTGCCTGGAGTGCTACCAACTCTGGGGCCAACGTCCTGACTTTC
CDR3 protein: CAWSATNSGANVLTF

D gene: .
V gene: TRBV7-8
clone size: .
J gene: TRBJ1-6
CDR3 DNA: TGTGCCAGCAGCTCAGGGGCTAATTCACCCCTCCACTTT
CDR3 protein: CASSSGANSPLHF